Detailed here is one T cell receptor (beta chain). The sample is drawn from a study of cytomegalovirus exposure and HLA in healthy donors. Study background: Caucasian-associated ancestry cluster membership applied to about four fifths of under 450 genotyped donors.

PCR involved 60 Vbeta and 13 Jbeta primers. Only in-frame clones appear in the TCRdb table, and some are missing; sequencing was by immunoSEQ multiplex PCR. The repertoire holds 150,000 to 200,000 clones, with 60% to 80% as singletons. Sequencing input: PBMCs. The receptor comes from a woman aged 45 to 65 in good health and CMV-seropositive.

The CDR3 region has the DNA TGCGCCAGCAGCCAAGACCCGCACAACGGGGCTGGAAACACCATATATTTT. As protein: CASSQDPHNGAGNTIYF. The rearrangement links TRBV4-3 to TRBJ1-3; D not certain. Germline V lookup: CDR1 LGHNA, CDR2 YSLEER. The CDR3 contains 17 residues. V was pared by 0 bases and J by 2 bases, with 14 bases between.